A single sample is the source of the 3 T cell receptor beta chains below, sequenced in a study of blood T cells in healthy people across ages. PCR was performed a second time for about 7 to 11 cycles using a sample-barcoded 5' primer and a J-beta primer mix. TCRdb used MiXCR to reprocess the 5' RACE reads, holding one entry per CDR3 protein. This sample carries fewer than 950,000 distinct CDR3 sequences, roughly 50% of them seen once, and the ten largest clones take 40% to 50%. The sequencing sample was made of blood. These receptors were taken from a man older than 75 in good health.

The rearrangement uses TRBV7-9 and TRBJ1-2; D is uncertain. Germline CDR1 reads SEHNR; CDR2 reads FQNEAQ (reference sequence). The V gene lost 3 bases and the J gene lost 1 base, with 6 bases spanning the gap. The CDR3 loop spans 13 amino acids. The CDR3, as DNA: TGTGCCAGCAGCTTCAGCAGTAACTATGGCTACACCTTC. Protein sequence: CASSFSSNYGYTF.

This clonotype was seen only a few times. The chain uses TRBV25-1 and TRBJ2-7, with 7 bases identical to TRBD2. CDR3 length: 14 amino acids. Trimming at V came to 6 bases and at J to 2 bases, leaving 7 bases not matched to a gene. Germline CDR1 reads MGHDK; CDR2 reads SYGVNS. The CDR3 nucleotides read TGTGCCAGCAGCAGCGGGAATACACCCTACGAGCAGTACTTC. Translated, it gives CASSSGNTPYEQYF.

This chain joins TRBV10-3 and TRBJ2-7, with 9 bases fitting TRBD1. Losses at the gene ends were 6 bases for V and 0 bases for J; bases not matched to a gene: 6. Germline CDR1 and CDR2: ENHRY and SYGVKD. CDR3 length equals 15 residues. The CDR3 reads CAIRHGTGSSYEQYF. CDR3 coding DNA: TGTGCCATCAGGCACGGGACAGGGAGCTCCTACGAGCAGTACTTC.